Described below is a single TCR beta chain sequence and its context. This CDR3 is 13 amino acids long. V lost 3 bases to trimming and J lost 0 bases, with 4 bases between them. Per the authors' pipeline: Estimates of nucleated cell counts were drawn from the amplification of reference gene primers. TCRdb's table, derived via immunoSEQ multiplex PCR, lists solely in-frame clones and lacks some. V and J calls and clone size come straight from that table; D and trimming were deduced from the DNA. The table lists 250,000 or so clones, 70% to 90% of them singletons. The sample belongs to a study of blood T cell repertoires in COVID-19. Across the whole study: COVID-19 samples, acute and convalescent, were from the United States, Italy and Spain. Sources were T cells, B-cell-depleted T cells, or PBMCs; the material itself was cDNA or gDNA.

Sequencing was carried out using peripheral blood. This clonotype was obtained from a young man with active or convalescent COVID-19. The V gene is TRBV12-3 or TRBV12-4, the J gene TRBJ2-3; D is unresolved. The DNA of the CDR3 is TGTGCCAGCAGTTTTATGAGCACAGATACGCAGTATTTT. Translating gives CASSFMSTDTQYF.